Listed below are T cell receptor beta chains from one sample, sequenced in a study of OX40 agonist ivuxolimab in advanced cancers. Here immunoSEQ multiplex PCR was the method, and the copy in TCRdb shows in-frame clones only, minus some. The data hold around 18,000 clones, with roughly 73% observed a single time. This material consisted of CD4+ or CD8+ T cells sorted from blood, taken in a trial of the OX40 agonist ivuxolimab. Receptor source: an adult with an advanced solid tumor such as melanoma, head and neck, liver or kidney cancer. The CDR3 runs from the conserved cysteine through the conserved F or W. D genes are given only for firm matches. The listing skips clone size in some rows; elsewhere it reads once, few, many or a size class.

abundance	d_gene	j_gene	v_gene	CDR3nt	CDR3aa
.	TRBD1	TRBJ1-1	TRBV30	TGTGCCTGGGGACAGGATATACGGTCGTTCACTGAAGCTTTCTTT	CAWGQDIRSFTEAFF
.	.	TRBJ1-1	TRBV28	TGTGCCAGCAGTTTAATCGGTGGGAACACTGAAGCTTTCTTT	CASSLIGGNTEAFF
.	TRBD2	TRBJ2-3	TRBV7-9	TGTGCCAGCAGCCCCCTAGCGGGAGTTGGCACAGATACGCAGTATTTT	CASSPLAGVGTDTQYF
medium-sized	TRBD1	TRBJ1-2	TRBV4-3	TGCGCCAGCAGCCCGGACAGGGCTGGCTATGGCTACACCTTC	CASSPDRAGYGYTF
.	.	TRBJ2-2	TRBV11-2	TGTGCCAGCAGCTTAGTGGAGCTGTTTTTT	CASSLVELFF
.	.	TRBJ2-3	TRBV19	TGTGCCAGTAGTATACTGGGACTGGATACGCAGTATTTT	CASSILGLDTQYF
few	.	TRBJ1-2	TRBV6-5	TGTGCCAGCAGTTACGGGGACGGCTATGGCTACACCTTC	CASSYGDGYGYTF
.	.	TRBJ2-7	TRBV6-5	TGTGCCAGCAGTTACTCCCCAGACTACGAGCAGTACTTC	CASSYSPDYEQYF
.	.	TRBJ2-2	TRBV6-5	TGTGCCAGCTTCTACGAGACCGGGGAGCTGTTTTTT	CASFYETGELFF
medium-sized	.	TRBJ1-3	TRBV6-5	TGTGCCAGCAGTCCTCGCGGAGTCGGGAGGACCATATATTTT	CASSPRGVGRTIYF
.	.	TRBJ1-2	TRBV28	TGTGCCAGAAATAGGGGCCTCTATGGCTACACCTTC	CARNRGLYGYTF
.	TRBD2	TRBJ2-5	TRBV27	TGTGCCAGCAGGAAAGCGGGAGTCAGGGAGACCCAGTACTTC	CASRKAGVRETQYF
.	.	TRBJ2-2	TRBV6-5	TGTGCCAGCAGTTACCAGGGCTACGGCACCGGGGAGCTGTTTTTT	CASSYQGYGTGELFF
.	.	TRBJ2-3	TRBV19	TGTGCCAGTAGTATAGATCTCTCCACAGATACGCAGTATTTT	CASSIDLSTDTQYF
.	.	TRBJ1-6	TRBV11-2	TGTGCCAGCAGTTCAGGGAGTGGACCCCTCCACTTT	CASSSGSGPLHF
few	.	TRBJ1-1	TRBV30	TGTGCCTGGACCCCTTCCCCCGGCAGCCTTTACACTGAAGCTTTCTTT	CAWTPSPGSLYTEAFF
.	.	TRBJ1-5	TRBV19	TGTGCCAGTAGTATGGGAGGGCTGCAGCCCCAGCATTTT	CASSMGGLQPQHF
.	TRBD1	TRBJ1-5	TRBV28	TGTGCCAGCAGTTTAATTACAGGGGGCAGCAATCAGCCCCAGCATTTT	CASSLITGGSNQPQHF
.	TRBD2	TRBJ2-1	TRBV7-2	TGTGCCAGCAGACCTCCTAGCGGGAGGGGGGACCATGAGCAGTTCTTC	CASRPPSGRGDHEQFF
.	.	TRBJ2-1	TRBV30	TGTGCCTGGAGTACGGGAGTCTACAATGAGCAGTTCTTC	CAWSTGVYNEQFF
.	TRBD1	TRBJ1-1	TRBV7-8	TGTGCCAGCAGCTTGGACAGGGGAGCTTTCTTT	CASSLDRGAFF
few	.	TRBJ1-1	TRBV15	TGTGCCACCAGCAGAGGGGGGGAGGGGCTGAACACTGAAGCTTTCTTT	CATSRGGEGLNTEAFF
few	.	TRBJ2-3	TRBV10-3	TGTGCCATCAGTGAGTGGACCCCGGGGAGCGGGACAGATACGCAGTATTTT	CAISEWTPGSGTDTQYF
.	TRBD2	TRBJ2-7	TRBV4-1	TGCGCCAGCAGTCGCCAAGCGGGAGGCTCCTACGAGCAGTACTTC	CASSRQAGGSYEQYF
.	TRBD2	TRBJ2-3	TRBV12-5	TGTGCTAGTGGTTTGGCCAGAACCGGGACTAGCGGGACAGATACGCAGTATTTT	CASGLARTGTSGTDTQYF
.	.	TRBJ2-5	TRBV7-7	TGTGCCAGCAGCCTAGATATGGGAAGAGAGACCCAGTACTTC	CASSLDMGRETQYF
.	.	TRBJ1-2	TRBV7-8	TGTGCCAGCAGCTTAGACCCGGGGGGCGCCTATGGCTACACCTTC	CASSLDPGGAYGYTF
.	TRBD2	TRBJ2-5	TRBV28	TGTGCCAGCAGTTTATATCCTAGCGGGAGCAACCTGCAAGAGACCCAGTACTTC	CASSLYPSGSNLQETQYF
once	.	TRBJ2-5	TRBV6-1	TGTGCCAGCAGTGACAGTGAGACCCAGTACTTC	CASSDSETQYF
few	TRBD2	TRBJ2-5	TRBV6-5	TGTGCCAGCAGTTACTGGGGACTAGCGGGCCAAGAGACCCAGTACTTC	CASSYWGLAGQETQYF
once	.	TRBJ1-1	TRBV10-2	TGCGCCAGCAGTGAAGCAGGGACCATTAACACTGAAGCTTTCTTT	CASSEAGTINTEAFF
medium-sized	TRBD2	TRBJ2-1	TRBV19	TGTGCCAGTAAATCCCGGGACTACTACAATGAGCAGTTCTTC	CASKSRDYYNEQFF
.	.	TRBJ1-2	TRBV6-5	TGTGCCAGCTCCCTCCTGGACTCCGACTATGGCTACACCTTC	CASSLLDSDYGYTF
.	TRBD1	TRBJ2-7	TRBV30	TGTGCTTACGGGACAGGGTGGGAGCAGTACTTC	CAYGTGWEQYF
.	.	TRBJ1-1	TRBV6-5	TGTGCCAGCAGTTATAGGGGCGCGGGCACTGAAGCTTTCTTT	CASSYRGAGTEAFF
.	TRBD2	TRBJ2-3	TRBV5-1	TGCGCCAGCAGCCCCTTTGGAGGGAGCGGGAGGCCCACAGATACGCAGTATTTT	CASSPFGGSGRPTDTQYF
.	TRBD2	TRBJ2-3	TRBV7-2	TGTGCCAGCAGCTTAAAAGCCTTAGCGGGGTATAGCGCAGATACGCAGTATTTT	CASSLKALAGYSADTQYF
few	TRBD2	TRBJ2-3	TRBV9	TGTGCCAGCAGCGTTGGGGGAGGGGAGACAGATACGCAGTATTTT	CASSVGGGETDTQYF
.	.	TRBJ2-2	TRBV27	TGTGCCAGCAGCCCCCAGCGGACGACCGGGGAGCTGTTTTTT	CASSPQRTTGELFF
.	TRBD2	TRBJ2-2	TRBV11-3	TGTGCCAGCAGCTCCCGGGACTACAACACCGGGGAGCTGTTTTTT	CASSSRDYNTGELFF
.	.	TRBJ1-3	TRBV5-4	TGTGCCAGCGGAGACTCTGGAAACACCATATATTTT	CASGDSGNTIYF
large	.	TRBJ2-7	TRBV29-1	TGCAGCGTTGAAGACGGGACGGCCGAGCAGTACTTC	CSVEDGTAEQYF
.	.	TRBJ1-6	TRBV28	TGTGCCAGCAGCCCTTCCCCAGGGAGTAATTCACCCCTCTACTTT	CASSPSPGSNSPLYF
.	TRBD2	TRBJ2-1	TRBV27	TGTGCCAGCAGTTCAGGGACTAGCGGTTACAATGAGCAGTTCTTC	CASSSGTSGYNEQFF
few	.	TRBJ1-1	TRBV28	TGTGCCAGCAGTTTGAGTGTGAACACTGAAGCTTTCTTT	CASSLSVNTEAFF
large	.	TRBJ1-2	TRBV19	TGTGCCAGTAGTATAGGTTGGACAGCAGACTATGGCTACACCTTC	CASSIGWTADYGYTF
.	.	TRBJ2-7	TRBV4-1	TGCGCCAGCAGCCAAGATCGGGACTTCAATTACGAGCAGTACTTC	CASSQDRDFNYEQYF
.	TRBD1	TRBJ2-7	TRBV5-6	TGTGCCAGCAGCTTGGGCGGACAGGAGTCCTACGAGCAGTACTTC	CASSLGGQESYEQYF
.	.	TRBJ1-4	TRBV28	TGTGCCAGCAGTCGGGTCTGGGAAAAACTGTTTTTT	CASSRVWEKLFF
.	.	TRBJ2-3	TRBV6-9	TGTGCCAGCAGTCGCCGGGACACCAACACAGATACGCAGTATTTT	CASSRRDTNTDTQYF
.	.	TRBJ2-1	TRBV19	TGTGCCAGTAGTACCGGGACACTTTACAATGAGCAGTTCTTC	CASSTGTLYNEQFF
few	.	TRBJ1-1	TRBV28	TGTGCCAGCAGTTTAGGTTCCACTGAAGCTTTCTTT	CASSLGSTEAFF
.	TRBD1	TRBJ1-3	TRBV15	TGTGCCACCAGCAGAGCTACAGGGGGAGGAAACACCATATATTTT	CATSRATGGGNTIYF